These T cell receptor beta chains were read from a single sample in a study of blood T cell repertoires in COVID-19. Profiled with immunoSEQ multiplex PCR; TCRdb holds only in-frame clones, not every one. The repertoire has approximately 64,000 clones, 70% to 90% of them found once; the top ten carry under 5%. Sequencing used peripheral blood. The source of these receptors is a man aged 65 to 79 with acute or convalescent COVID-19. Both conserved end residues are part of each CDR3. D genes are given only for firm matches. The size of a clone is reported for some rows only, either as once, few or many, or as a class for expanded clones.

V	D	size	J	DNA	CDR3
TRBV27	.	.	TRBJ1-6	TGTGCCAGCATGGGACTTGTTATAGGGGTGTCAAATTCACCCCTCCACTTT	CASMGLVIGVSNSPLHF
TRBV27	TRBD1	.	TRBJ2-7	TGTGCCAGCAGTGGTCGGGACAGAATAACCTACGAGCAGTACTTC	CASSGRDRITYEQYF
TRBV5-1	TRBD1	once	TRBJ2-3	TGCGCCAGCAGTTCGACAGGGGCCCTCACAGATACGCAGTATTTT	CASSSTGALTDTQYF
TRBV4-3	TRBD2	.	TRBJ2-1	TGCGCCAGCAGCCAAGGGAGTAGCGGGGGGCCAGAGCAGTTCTTC	CASSQGSSGGPEQFF
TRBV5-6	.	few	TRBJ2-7	TGTGCCAGCAGCTCCCCCGCGGTTAACCCCGGCGAGCAGTACTTC	CASSSPAVNPGEQYF
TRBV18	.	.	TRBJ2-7	TGTGCCAGCTCACCAACTGCCAGGGCCTACGAGCAGTACTTC	CASSPTARAYEQYF
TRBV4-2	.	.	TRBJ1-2	TGTGCCAGCAGCCAAGATCGGGCCGGGGATTACTATGGCTACACCTTC	CASSQDRAGDYYGYTF
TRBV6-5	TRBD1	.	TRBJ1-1	TGTGCCAGCAGTTACTCGATCCGCGGGACAGGGACTGAAGCTTTCTTT	CASSYSIRGTGTEAFF
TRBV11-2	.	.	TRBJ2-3	TGTGCCAGCAGCTCGCAACATAGCACAGATACGCAGTATTTT	CASSSQHSTDTQYF
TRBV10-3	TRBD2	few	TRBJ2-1	TGTGCCATCAGTGACCTCGGGACTAGCGGGGGGGCCGCCTACAATGAGCAGTTCTTC	CAISDLGTSGGAAYNEQFF
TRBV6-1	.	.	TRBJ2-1	TGTGCCAGCAGTGAAGAACAGGCGCTGTTTGCGAGGCAGTTCTTC	CASSEEQALFARQFF
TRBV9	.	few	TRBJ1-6	TGTGCCAGCAGCTTGGGGGGGTCACCCCTCCACTTT	CASSLGGSPLHF
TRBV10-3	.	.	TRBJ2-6	TGTGCCATCAGTCTCTCTGGGGCCAACGTCCTGACTTTC	CAISLSGANVLTF
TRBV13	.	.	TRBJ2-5	TGTGCCAGCAGCCCCGCGGGGGCAGAGACCCAGTACTTC	CASSPAGAETQYF
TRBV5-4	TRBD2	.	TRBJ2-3	TGTGCCAGCAGCTTGGCCACTAGCGGGGGGCAGAATACGCAGTATTTT	CASSLATSGGQNTQYF
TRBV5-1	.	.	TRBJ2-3	TGCGCCAGCAGCTCCCGGCGCCCTAGTGGCACAGATACGCAGTATTTT	CASSSRRPSGTDTQYF